The rows below give T cell receptor beta chains drawn from one sample of a study of cytomegalovirus exposure and HLA in healthy donors. Profiled with immunoSEQ multiplex PCR; TCRdb holds only in-frame clones, not every one. This sample yields around 170,000 clones, of which about four fifths are seen a single time; 1% belongs to the top ten. The sequenced sample was PBMCs. The receptors stem from a woman between 50 and 59 years old in good health and CMV-seropositive. Each CDR3 is given with its conserved first and last residue. The D gene is left open where the match is weak. Clone size, where shown, is once, few, many, or a class for clones that have expanded.

j_call d_call v_call clone_size cdr3_length cdr3_aa
TRBJ2-7 TRBD1 TRBV27 few 14 CASSLVGQIYEQYF
TRBJ1-1 NA TRBV29-1 NA 15 CSVSGGWGMNTEAFF
TRBJ1-1 NA TRBV5-1 NA 15 CASSPGGSENTEAFF
TRBJ2-7 TRBD1 TRBV4-2 NA 17 CASSQEAGTGGAYEQYF
TRBJ2-3 TRBD2 TRBV7-2 once 15 CAPTKALAGVDTQYF
TRBJ1-6 TRBD1 TRBV14 NA 13 CARGTDINSPLHF
TRBJ1-3 NA TRBV30 NA 16 CAWSLNRALSGNTIYF
TRBJ1-2 NA TRBV7-6 few 13 CASSPTGNYGYTF
TRBJ2-2 TRBD2 TRBV9 once 17 CASSVDSGGAYTGELFF
TRBJ1-5 NA TRBV7-3 NA 13 CASSLDSNQPQHF
TRBJ2-7 TRBD2 TRBV9 NA 16 CASSDYRLAGGGEQYF
TRBJ1-2 TRBD1 TRBV27 NA 16 CASSVGGSVPNYGYTF
TRBJ2-5 NA TRBV7-9 few 11 CSSSFIETQYF
TRBJ2-5 TRBD2 TRBV27 NA 14 CASSLTSGGETQYF